This T cell receptor (beta chain) was found in a study of blood T cells in healthy people across ages. A second about 6 to 12 cycle PCR used barcoded and J-beta primers. TCRdb reanalysed the 5' RACE reads using MiXCR and keeps one entry per CDR3 protein. The sample has approximately 820,000 distinct CDR3 sequences, approximately 44% seen once. From germline, CDR1 is SQVTM and CDR2 ANQGSEA. The CDR3 runs to 15 residues. The ends were cut back, 7 bases at V and 6 bases at J, with 23 bases in the middle. The gene calls are TRBV29-1 and TRBJ2-3; D may be TRBD1 (6 bases). Sequencing was carried out using blood. This clonotype originated in a man aged 55 to 70 in good health. CDR3 sequence: CSAPRSAGDADTQYF. The CDR3 DNA sequence: TGCAGCGCTCCCCGGTCGGCAGGGGATGCGGATACGCAGTATTTT.